The 29 T cell receptor beta chains below were found in one sample sequenced in a study of blood T cell repertoires in COVID-19. Generated by immunoSEQ multiplex PCR, the TCRdb table keeps only in-frame clones and is missing some. The sample carries approximately 100,000 clones, around 85% recorded once. The sample consisted of peripheral blood. Source of these receptors: a woman older than 75 with acute or convalescent COVID-19.

This sequence joins TRBV7-7 and TRBJ2-3; 13 positions agree with TRBD2. J was trimmed by 3 bases and V by 1 base; bases with no gene match: 1. The CDR3 totals 16 residues. The germline gives CDR1 SSHAT, CDR2 FNYEAQ (reference sequence). The DNA for the CDR3 is TGTGCCAGCAGCTTAGGGGGACTAGCGGGGACAGATACGCAGTATTTT. Its protein product is CASSLGGLAGTDTQYF.

The V gene is TRBV7-9, the J gene TRBJ1-4; the D is unclear. The CDR3 contains 14 residues. The ends were cut back, 0 bases at V and 7 bases at J, with 9 bases in the middle. CDR1 and CDR2 from the germline V gene are SEHNR and FQNEAQ (reference sequence). As DNA, the CDR3 is TGTGCCAGCAGCTTAGCTGGTTCTAGTGAAAAACTGTTTTTT. It translates to CASSLAGSSEKLFF.

This chain uses TRBV25-1 with TRBJ1-4; D perhaps matches TRBD1 (6 bases). Germline values: CDR1 MGHDK, CDR2 SYGVNS. V gave up 4 bases and J gave up 7 bases, with 16 bases separating them. The CDR3 covers 15 residues. The CDR3 sequence: CASSGGTRGSEKLFF. The CDR3 DNA reads TGTGCCAGCAGTGGAGGGACAAGGGGGAGTGAAAAACTGTTTTTT.

Of note for this clone: At one end, the junction sequence differs from germline, possibly due to a read error. V gene TRBV11-2 combines with J gene TRBJ1-2, with D possibly matching TRBD1 (6 bases). The CDR3 sequence is 13 residues long. The germline CDR1 and CDR2 sequences are SGHAT and FQNNGV. The chain's CDR3 is CASSPDRHRTAYF. The CDR3 nucleotides read TGTGCCAGCAGCCCAGATAGACACCGGACAGCCTACTTC.

V usage is TRBV30 and J usage is TRBJ1-2; D is possibly TRBD1 (5 bases). Germline V gives CDR1 GTSNPN, CDR2 SVGIG (reference sequence). The V end was cut by 6 bases, the J end by 5 bases, with 16 bases between. CDR3 length: 13 amino acids. CDR3 DNA sequence: TGTGCCTGCAATAGGGGCACAGATTATGGCTACACCTTC. It codes for CACNRGTDYGYTF.

V gene TRBV21-1 combines with J gene TRBJ1-4. TRBV21-1 is a recognized pseudogene. The CDR3 runs 16 residues. CDR3 sequence: CASSIRRGFPNEKLFF. Written as DNA, the CDR3 is TGTGCCAGCAGCATCCGCCGCGGGTTCCCCAATGAAAAACTGTTTTTT.

The chain combines TRBV19 with TRBJ1-3; D not certain. Germline CDR1 is LNHDA and CDR2 is SQIVND (reference sequence). Trimming removed 2 bases at V and 4 bases at J, with 6 bases between. The length of the CDR3 is 13 residues. The DNA for the CDR3 is TGTGCCAGTAGTATATTCATCGGAAACACCATATATTTT. Translated, it gives CASSIFIGNTIYF.

This chain connects TRBV7-2 to TRBJ2-7; D may be TRBD1 (6 bases). The germline V gene has CDR1 SGHTA and CDR2 FQGNSA. This CDR3 is 14 amino acids long. Trimming stripped 5 bases from V and 0 bases from J, with 11 bases between. The CDR3 protein is CASSTGHSSYEQYF. Written as DNA, the CDR3 is TGTGCCAGCAGCACGGGACACAGCTCCTACGAGCAGTACTTC.

This CDR3 reads CASSIRDRPGEQYF. CDR3 bases: TGTGCCAGCAGCATCCGGGACAGACCGGGGGAGCAGTACTTC. V is TRBV9 and J is TRBJ2-7; the match to TRBD1 covers 7 bases. J gave up 7 bases and V 4 bases, and 11 bases lay outside the gene matches. This CDR3 has 14 amino acids. Germline CDR1 and CDR2: SGDLS and YYNGEE.

The gene calls are TRBV5-1 and TRBJ2-2; 7 bases align to TRBD1. Germline V gene sequence: CDR1 SGHRS, CDR2 YFSETQ. Losses at the gene ends were 0 bases for V and 3 bases for J; bases not matched to a gene: 5. This CDR3 spans 16 amino acids. In nucleotides, the CDR3 is TGCGCCAGCAGCTTGGCCGGGACAGCTCACACCGGGGAGCTGTTTTTT. Residues: CASSLAGTAHTGELFF.

V usage is TRBV7-2 and J usage is TRBJ2-5, with D possibly matching TRBD2 (7 bases). The CDR3 loop spans 14 amino acids. Germline loops: CDR1 SGHTA, CDR2 FQGNSA. V was trimmed by 3 bases and J by 5 bases, leaving 13 bases between them. The CDR3 DNA reads as TGTGCCAGCAGCTTGAGGGGGGGGATTGAGACCCAGTACTTC. Translated: CASSLRGGIETQYF.

This chain uses TRBV19 with TRBJ1-1, with TRBD1 as a possible D gene (5 bases). V dropped 3 bases and J dropped 1 base, with 21 bases sitting between them. Germline V lookup: CDR1 LNHDA, CDR2 SQIVND (reference sequence). This CDR3 contains 18 residues. The DNA of the CDR3 is TGTGCCAGTAGTATGGGGAGGCAGGGAGGGCCCCGGAACACTGAAGCTTTCTTT. Its protein is CASSMGRQGGPRNTEAFF.

V and J are TRBV5-4 and TRBJ2-7, with 9 bases identical to TRBD1. CDR3 length: 15 residues. Germline V gene data show CDR1 as SGHNT and CDR2 as YYREEE (reference sequence). The junction had 9 bases not matched to a gene; V was cut back by 5 bases and J by 3 bases. The CDR3 nucleotides read TGTGCCAGCAGAACCGACAGGGGGACTTTCTACGAGCAGTACTTC. It is translated as CASRTDRGTFYEQYF. Together with reference TRBV5-4 and TRBJ2-7, the CDR3 gives the full variable domain: ETGVTQSPTHLIKTRGQQVTLRCSSQSGHNTVSWYQQALGQGPQFIFQYYREEENGRGNFPPRFSGLQFPNYSSELNVNALELDDSALYLCASRTDRGTFYEQYFGPGTRLTVT.

V is TRBV7-9 and J is TRBJ1-1, with 7 bases identical to TRBD1. Germline V gives CDR1 SEHNR, CDR2 FQNEAQ (reference sequence). V shed 4 bases, J shed 8 bases, and the junction held 10 bases outside the gene matches. The CDR3 runs 14 residues. The CDR3 is CASSSQQGRSEAFF. The CDR3 region has the DNA TGTGCCAGCAGCTCACAACAGGGGCGATCCGAAGCTTTCTTT.

The genes are TRBV7-2 and TRBJ1-2, with D possibly TRBD1 on 5 matching bases. This CDR3 is 17 amino acids long. From germline, CDR1 is SGHTA and CDR2 FQGNSA. The V and J ends lost 3 bases and 3 bases respectively, with 20 bases between them. Here the CDR3 reads CASSFFLVAGRDYGYTF. The CDR3 nucleotides read TGTGCCAGCAGCTTTTTCCTTGTGGCGGGACGGGACTATGGCTACACCTTC.

This clone showed up just once. This rearrangement joins TRBV5-1 to TRBJ2-1, with 9 bases fitting TRBD1. Trimming took 0 bases from V and 7 from J; bases not matched to a gene: 5. From germline, CDR1 is SGHRS and CDR2 YFSETQ. The CDR3 extends over 15 amino acids. CDR3 nucleotide sequence: TGCGCCAGCAGCTTGGAGGGGACAGGGCGTAATGAGCAGTTCTTC. It codes for CASSLEGTGRNEQFF.

The CDR3 region has the DNA TGTGCCAGCAGCTTTTATAGAAACGGCCAAGAGACCCAGTACTTC. Its protein product is CASSFYRNGQETQYF. The chain recombines TRBV5-4 with TRBJ2-5; D gene ambiguous. Germline V CDR1 and CDR2: SGHNT, YYREEE (reference sequence). This CDR3 comprises 15 residues. Trimming shortened V by 2 bases and J by 1 base, and 12 bases separated the two germline ends. The whole variable domain, filled in from reference TRBV5-4 and TRBJ2-5, reads ETGVTQSPTHLIKTRGQQVTLRCSSQSGHNTVSWYQQALGQGPQFIFQYYREEENGRGNFPPRFSGLQFPNYSSELNVNALELDDSALYLCASSFYRNGQETQYFGPGTRLLVL.

The chain uses TRBV28 and TRBJ2-7, with 7 bases aligning to TRBD1. Unmatched junction bases numbered 6, after V lost 6 bases and J lost 1 base. Germline V lookup: CDR1 MDHEN, CDR2 SYDVKM. The CDR3 length is 14 residues. CDR3 DNA sequence: TGTGCCAGCAGCGACTACAGGGGTTCCTACGAGCAGTACTTC. Translation: CASSDYRGSYEQYF. Complete variable domain (other parts from reference TRBV28 and TRBJ2-7): DVKVTQSSRYLVKRTGEKVFLECVQDMDHENMFWYRQDPGLGLRLIYFSYDVKMKEKGDIPEGYSVSREKKERFSLILESASTNQTSMYLCASSDYRGSYEQYFGPGTRLTVT.

The V and J genes are TRBV19 and TRBJ2-2; 8 bases map to TRBD1. The CDR3 has 15 amino acids. Germline trimming cut 2 bases from V and 5 bases from J; bases unmatched to any gene: 4. Germline V lookup: CDR1 LNHDA, CDR2 SQIVND (reference sequence). The CDR3 protein is CASSIRTGWTGELFF. The DNA for the CDR3 is TGTGCCAGTAGTATAAGGACAGGGTGGACCGGGGAGCTGTTTTTT.

The sample holds one count of this clone. V and J are TRBV7-5 and TRBJ1-1; the table's D gene call, TRBD1, was not cross checked with the DNA. TRBV7-5 is noted as a pseudogene. The CDR3 spans 17 residues. In DNA form, the CDR3 reads TGTGTCAGAAGCACAATATTGGGGGAACAGGGATGTACTGAAGCTTTCTTT. It translates to CVRSTILGEQGCTEAFF.

The V and J genes are TRBV6-2 or TRBV6-3 and TRBJ1-5, with D perhaps matching TRBD1 (5 bases). The CDR3 covers 14 residues. V was shortened by 5 bases and J by 2 bases, with 10 bases between the two germline ends. Germline V lookup: CDR1 MNHEY, CDR2 SVGEGT. The CDR3 DNA reads as TGTGCCAGCAGTGGGGGGTCCCGCAATCAGCCCCAGCATTTT. Translated, it gives CASSGGSRNQPQHF.

The J gene is TRBJ1-1, the V gene TRBV2; 9 nucleotides match TRBD1. The CDR3 is 14 amino acids. V shed 7 bases and J 1 base; nucleotides not matched to a gene: 4. Germline CDR1 and CDR2: SNHLY and FYNNEI. For the CDR3, the DNA is TGTGCCAGCATAGGGACAGGGAGGAACACTGAAGCTTTCTTT. It translates to CASIGTGRNTEAFF.

V usage is TRBV24-1 and J usage is TRBJ2-1; TRBD1 matches at 10 bases. The CDR3 contains 14 residues. Germline lookup yields CDR1 KGHDR and CDR2 SFDVKD. The V segment lost 5 bases and the J segment 5 bases; nucleotides outside the gene matches: 2. The CDR3: CATSGTGGDNEQFF. The DNA of the CDR3 is TGTGCCACCAGTGGGACAGGGGGGGACAATGAGCAGTTCTTC.

This chain joins TRBV25-1 and TRBJ1-1, with D perhaps matching TRBD1 (6 bases). The germline V gene encodes CDR1 MGHDK and CDR2 SYGVNS. The germline V and J ends were trimmed by 10 bases and 8 bases, with 20 bases remaining between them. The CDR3 loop spans 13 amino acids. CDR3 nucleotide sequence: TGTGCCACCCAAGGGGGGGGGACCCTAGAAGCTTTCTTT. It translates to CATQGGGTLEAFF. The full variable domain, rest sourced from reference TRBV25-1 and TRBJ1-1, is EADIYQTPRYLVIGTGKKITLECSQTMGHDKMYWYQQDPGMELHLIHYSYGVNSTEKGDLSSESTVSRIRTEHFPLTLESARPSHTSQYLCATQGGGTLEAFFGQGTRLTVV.

CDR3 sequence (DNA): TGTGCCAGCAGCAGAGGTGCACTGCCCGGCTACACCTTC. It translates to CASSRGALPGYTF. The chain uses TRBV5-5 and TRBJ1-2; D gene unclear. The V end lost 4 bases, the J end lost 8 bases, and 15 bases lay between the germline ends. Germline assignment: CDR1 SGHKS and CDR2 YYEKEE (reference sequence). CDR3 length: 13 amino acids.

V is TRBV28 and J is TRBJ1-6; D is undetermined. CDR3 length equals 13 residues. The V end lost 3 bases, the J end lost 9 bases, and 9 bases lay between the germline ends. Germline V gives CDR1 MDHEN, CDR2 SYDVKM. CDR3 loop: CASSLYVSSPLHF. Here the CDR3 DNA reads TGTGCCAGCAGTTTGTATGTGAGTTCACCCCTCCACTTT.

The genes are TRBV19 and TRBJ1-4; D might be TRBD1 (6 bases). This CDR3 has 13 amino acids. Trimming stripped 5 bases from V and 8 bases from J, with 12 bases between. Germline V gene lookup returns CDR1 LNHDA and CDR2 SQIVND (reference sequence). The CDR3 loop is CASSAGTHEKLFF. The CDR3 nucleotides read TGTGCCAGTAGTGCCGGGACACACGAAAAACTGTTTTTT.

This sequence joins TRBV9 and TRBJ1-4; TRBD1 aligns across 7 bases. CDR3 length: 17 residues. Germline loops: CDR1 SGDLS, CDR2 YYNGEE. Trimming removed 0 bases from V and 0 bases from J; junction bases left unmatched: 5. The chain's CDR3 is CASSVGVTGSTNEKLFF. The CDR3 DNA follows: TGTGCCAGCAGCGTAGGGGTGACAGGGTCAACTAATGAAAAACTGTTTTTT.

V and J are TRBV4-1 and TRBJ1-2, with a tentative D call TRBD1 (6 bases). Germline assignment: CDR1 MGHRA and CDR2 YSYEKL. The CDR3 is made up of 14 amino acids. V was shortened by 0 bases and J by 5 bases, with 10 bases between the two germline ends. The DNA of the CDR3 is TGCGCCAGCAGCCAAGAAACAGGGTTATATGGCTACACCTTC. This codes for CASSQETGLYGYTF.